This TCR beta chain is from a study of cytomegalovirus exposure and HLA in healthy donors. Study summary: When about 400 donors were genotyped, 81% of them were found to fall in the Caucasian-associated ancestry cluster.

The PCR ran on 60 Vbeta and 13 Jbeta primers. The table came from immunoSEQ multiplex PCR; TCRdb's copy has only in-frame clones and leaves some out. In the table there are 200,000 to 250,000 clones, 80% to 85% of which are singletons. Germline loops: CDR1 MNHNS, CDR2 SASEGT. This CDR3 is built from 15 residues. The V and J ends lost 0 bases and 0 bases respectively, with 6 bases between them. Notes on the study in general: TCR beta V- and J-gene trimming was later associated with a missense DCLRE1C variant.

Regarding this clone: The antigen remains undetermined.

The sample comprised PBMCs. The sequence was obtained from a boy aged 2-15 years in good health and CMV-seronegative. The chain links TRBV6-1 to TRBJ2-1, with D possibly matching TRBD2 (5 bases). CDR3 in amino acids: CASSEAGVSYNEQFF. The DNA for the CDR3 is TGTGCCAGCAGTGAAGCGGGAGTCTCCTACAATGAGCAGTTCTTC.